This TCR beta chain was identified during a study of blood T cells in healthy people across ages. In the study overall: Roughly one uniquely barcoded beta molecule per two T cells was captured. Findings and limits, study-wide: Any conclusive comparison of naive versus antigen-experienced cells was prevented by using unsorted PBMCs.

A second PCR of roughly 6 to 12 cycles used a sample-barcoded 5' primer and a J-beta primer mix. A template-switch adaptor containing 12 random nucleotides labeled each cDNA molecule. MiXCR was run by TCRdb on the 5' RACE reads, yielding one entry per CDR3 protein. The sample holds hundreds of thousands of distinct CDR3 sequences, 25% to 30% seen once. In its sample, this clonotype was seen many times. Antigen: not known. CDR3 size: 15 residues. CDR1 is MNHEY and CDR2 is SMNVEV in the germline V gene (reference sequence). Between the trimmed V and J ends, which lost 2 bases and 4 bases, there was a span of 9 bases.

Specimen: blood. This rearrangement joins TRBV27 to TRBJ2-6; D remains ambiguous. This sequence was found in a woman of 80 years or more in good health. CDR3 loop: CASSLLALGANVLTF. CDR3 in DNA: TGTGCCAGCAGTTTACTGGCTCTGGGGGCCAACGTCCTGACTTTC.